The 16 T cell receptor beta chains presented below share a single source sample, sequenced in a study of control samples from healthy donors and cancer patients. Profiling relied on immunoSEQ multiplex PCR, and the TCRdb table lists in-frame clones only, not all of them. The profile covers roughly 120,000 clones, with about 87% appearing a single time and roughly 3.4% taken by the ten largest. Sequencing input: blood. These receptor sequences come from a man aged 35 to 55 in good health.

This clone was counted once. CDR3 sequence: CASSQPGGTEAFF. The CDR3 DNA reads as TGTGCCAGCTCACAGCCGGGCGGAACTGAAGCTTTCTTT. The rearrangement uses TRBV18 and TRBJ1-1; D is unclear. Trimming pared 4 bases from V and 5 bases from J, leaving 11 bases between. CDR1 is KGHSH, CDR2 LQKENI, per germline. The CDR3 is 13 amino acids.

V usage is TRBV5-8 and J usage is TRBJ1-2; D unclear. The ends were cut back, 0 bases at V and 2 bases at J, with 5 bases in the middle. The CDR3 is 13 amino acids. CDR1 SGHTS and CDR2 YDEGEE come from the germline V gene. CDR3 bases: TGTGCCAGCAGCTTGGACGCCAACTATGGCTACACCTTC. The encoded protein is CASSLDANYGYTF. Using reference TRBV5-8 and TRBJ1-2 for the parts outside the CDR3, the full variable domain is EAGVTQSPTHLIKTRGQQATLRCSPISGHTSVYWYQQALGLGLQFLLWYDEGEERNRGNFPPRFSGRQFPNYSSELNVNALELEDSALYLCASSLDANYGYTFGSGTRLTVV.

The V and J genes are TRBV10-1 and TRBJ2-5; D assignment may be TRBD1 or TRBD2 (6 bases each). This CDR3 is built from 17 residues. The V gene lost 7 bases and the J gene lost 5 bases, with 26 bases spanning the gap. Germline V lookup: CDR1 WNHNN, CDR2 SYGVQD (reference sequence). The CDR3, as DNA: TGCGCCAGCACCCCCCAGGCAACGGGGGACACCCAGGAGACCCAGTACTTC. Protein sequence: CASTPQATGDTQETQYF.

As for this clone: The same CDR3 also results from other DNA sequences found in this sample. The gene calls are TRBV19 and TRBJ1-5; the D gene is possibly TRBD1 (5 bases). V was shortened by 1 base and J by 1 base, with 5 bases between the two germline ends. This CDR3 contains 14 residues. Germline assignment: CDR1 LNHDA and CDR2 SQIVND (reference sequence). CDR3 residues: CASSIGDSNQPQHF. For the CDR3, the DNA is TGTGCCAGTAGTATAGGGGACAGCAATCAGCCCCAGCATTTT.

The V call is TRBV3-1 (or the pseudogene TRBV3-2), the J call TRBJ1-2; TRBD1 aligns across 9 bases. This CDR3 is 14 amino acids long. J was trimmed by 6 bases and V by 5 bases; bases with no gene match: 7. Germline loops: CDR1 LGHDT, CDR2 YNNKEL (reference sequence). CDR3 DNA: TGTGCCAGCAGCTCCTGGACAGGGGCGGATGGCTACACCTTC. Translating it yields CASSSWTGADGYTF.

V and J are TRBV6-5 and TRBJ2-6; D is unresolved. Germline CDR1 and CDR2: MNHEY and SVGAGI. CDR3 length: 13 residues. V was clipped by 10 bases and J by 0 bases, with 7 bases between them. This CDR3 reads CAIQSSGANVLTF. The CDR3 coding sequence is TGTGCCATCCAGAGCTCTGGGGCCAACGTCCTGACTTTC.

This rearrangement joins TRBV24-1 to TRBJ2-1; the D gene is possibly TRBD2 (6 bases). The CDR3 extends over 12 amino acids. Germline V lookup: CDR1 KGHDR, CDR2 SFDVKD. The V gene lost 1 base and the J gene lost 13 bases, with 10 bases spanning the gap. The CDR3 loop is CATSDFGGAQFF. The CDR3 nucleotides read TGTGCCACCAGTGATTTCGGCGGGGCCCAGTTCTTC.

The CDR3 bases are TGTGCCAGCAGTTCGACAGGCTCATATAGCAATCAGCCCCAGCATTTT. This sequence encodes CASSSTGSYSNQPQHF. The V and J genes are TRBV5-6 and TRBJ1-5; D might be TRBD1 (6 bases). V was clipped by 5 bases and J by 0 bases, with 15 bases between them. CDR1 and CDR2 (germline): SGHDT, YYEEEE. There are 16 residues in the CDR3.

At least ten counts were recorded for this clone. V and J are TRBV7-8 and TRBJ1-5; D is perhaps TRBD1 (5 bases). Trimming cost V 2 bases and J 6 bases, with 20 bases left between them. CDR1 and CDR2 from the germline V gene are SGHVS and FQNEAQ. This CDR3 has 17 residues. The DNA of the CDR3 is TGTGCCAGCAGCTTACAACCTTCGGGCAGGGCCACTCAGCCCCAGCATTTT. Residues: CASSLQPSGRATQPQHF.

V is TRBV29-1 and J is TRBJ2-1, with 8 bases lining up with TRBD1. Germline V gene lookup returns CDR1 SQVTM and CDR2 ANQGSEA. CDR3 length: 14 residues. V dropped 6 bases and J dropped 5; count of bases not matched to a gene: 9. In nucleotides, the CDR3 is TGCAGCGTGATCACAGGGGGTTCCGACAATGAGCAGTTCTTC. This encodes CSVITGGSDNEQFF.

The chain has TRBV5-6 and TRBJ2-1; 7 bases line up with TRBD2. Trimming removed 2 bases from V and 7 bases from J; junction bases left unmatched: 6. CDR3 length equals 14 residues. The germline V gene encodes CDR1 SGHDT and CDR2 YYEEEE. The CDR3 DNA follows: TGTGCCAGCAGCTTTGTCGGGGGGTTAAATGAGCAGTTCTTC. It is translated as CASSFVGGLNEQFF.

CDR3 protein: CASSEREKNEKLFF. CDR3 sequence (DNA): TGTGCCAGCAGTGAGAGGGAGAAAAATGAAAAACTGTTTTTT. The chain couples TRBV2 to TRBJ1-4; D is undetermined. In germline, CDR1 is SNHLY, CDR2 FYNNEI. The CDR3 runs to 14 residues. Trimming stripped 3 bases from V and 5 bases from J, with 10 bases between.

CDR3 DNA: TGTGCCAGCAGCGTAGTGGGGGGACTAGCGTCCGATACGCAGTATTTT. Encoded protein: CASSVVGGLASDTQYF. This rearrangement joins TRBV9 to TRBJ2-3; 10 bases line up with TRBD2. Germline CDR1 SGDLS, CDR2 YYNGEE. The CDR3 is 16 residues long. The J segment lost 6 bases and the V segment lost 0 bases, leaving 7 bases of the junction unmatched.

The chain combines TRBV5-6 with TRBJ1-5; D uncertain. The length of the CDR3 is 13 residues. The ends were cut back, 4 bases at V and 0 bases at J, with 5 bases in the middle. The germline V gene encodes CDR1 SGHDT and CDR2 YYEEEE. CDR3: CASSRDSNQPQHF. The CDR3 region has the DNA TGTGCCAGCAGCCGAGATAGCAATCAGCCCCAGCATTTT.

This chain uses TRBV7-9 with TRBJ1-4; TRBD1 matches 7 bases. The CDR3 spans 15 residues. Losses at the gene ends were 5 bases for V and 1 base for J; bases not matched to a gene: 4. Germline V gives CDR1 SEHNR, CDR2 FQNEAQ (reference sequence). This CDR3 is CASSMGQLTNEKLFF. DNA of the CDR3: TGTGCCAGCAGCATGGGACAGCTAACTAATGAAAAACTGTTTTTT.

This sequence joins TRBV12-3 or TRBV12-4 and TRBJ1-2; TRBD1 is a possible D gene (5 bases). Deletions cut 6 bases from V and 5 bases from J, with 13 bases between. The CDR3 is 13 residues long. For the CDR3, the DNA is TGTGCCAGCAGGATGGACAAGGCTTATGGCTACACCTTC. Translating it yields CASRMDKAYGYTF.